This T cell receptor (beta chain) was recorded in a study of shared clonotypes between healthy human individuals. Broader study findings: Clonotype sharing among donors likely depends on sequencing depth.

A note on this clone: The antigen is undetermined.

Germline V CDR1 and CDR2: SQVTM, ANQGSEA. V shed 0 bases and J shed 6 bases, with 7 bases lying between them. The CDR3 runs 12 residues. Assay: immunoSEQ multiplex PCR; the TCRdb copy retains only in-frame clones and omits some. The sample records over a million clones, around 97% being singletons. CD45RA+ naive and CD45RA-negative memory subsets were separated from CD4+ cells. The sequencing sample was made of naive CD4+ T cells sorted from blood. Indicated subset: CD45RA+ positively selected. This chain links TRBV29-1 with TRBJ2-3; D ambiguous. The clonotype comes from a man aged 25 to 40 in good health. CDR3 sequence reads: CSVEEMGDTQYF. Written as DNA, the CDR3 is TGCAGCGTTGAAGAGATGGGGGATACGCAGTATTTT.